Each of the 14 T cell receptor beta chains below was sequenced from the same sample in a study of T-cell memory formation after mild COVID-19. TCRdb redid the calling of the 5' RACE reads with MiXCR, one entry per CDR3 protein. In the table there are about 100,000 distinct CDR3 sequences, around 10% of which are singletons. The material sequenced was PBMCs or a T cell subset sorted from them (not recorded which). The origin of the receptors is a man between 18 and 35 years old who had mild COVID-19 (a few samples of this study predate the infection). Cell type and time point are not known.

This clonotype was observed a handful of times. V and J are TRBV6-1 and TRBJ2-5, with D hard to call. Germline values: CDR1 MNHNS, CDR2 SASEGT. The CDR3 loop spans 15 amino acids. Trimming removed 6 bases from V and 2 bases from J, with 16 bases in between. CDR3 bases: TGTGCCAGCAGCGCTTCCCCGTTGGGACAAGAGACCCAGTACTTC. Protein product: CASSASPLGQETQYF.

This clonotype was detected only a few times. This chain uses TRBV29-1 with TRBJ1-4, with D possibly matching TRBD1 (5 bases). The germline gives CDR1 SQVTM, CDR2 ANQGSEA. The CDR3 is made up of 13 amino acids. V was pared by 1 base and J by 2 bases, with 5 bases between. For the CDR3, the DNA is TGCAGCGTTGAAGCAGGGACTAATGAAAAACTGTTTTTT. This sequence encodes CSVEAGTNEKLFF.

The chain employs TRBV9 and TRBJ2-7; maybe TRBD1 (6 bases). The CDR3 is 15 amino acids. The ends were cut back, 3 bases at V and 5 bases at J, with 18 bases in the middle. Germline V gene data show CDR1 as SGDLS and CDR2 as YYNGEE. Here the CDR3 reads CASSAGWGPLNEQYF. The CDR3 region has the DNA TGTGCCAGCAGCGCCGGGTGGGGGCCATTAAACGAGCAGTACTTC.

This clonotype was observed at least ten times. V and J are TRBV18 and TRBJ1-1; TRBD1 aligns across 7 bases. V shed 5 bases and J 2 bases; nucleotides not matched to a gene: 5. Germline V gives CDR1 KGHSH, CDR2 LQKENI. The CDR3 sequence is 14 residues long. CDR3 in amino acids: CASSTWDSNTEAFF. In nucleotides, the CDR3 is TGTGCCAGCTCAACCTGGGACAGTAACACTGAAGCTTTCTTT.

In its sample, this clonotype was seen a few times. The chain employs TRBV27 and TRBJ2-7, with D perhaps matching TRBD1 or TRBD2 (6 bases each). This CDR3 spans 11 amino acids. Germline V CDR1 and CDR2: MNHEY, SMNVEV (reference sequence). The DNA of the CDR3 is TGTGCGGAGGGGGGCAGCTACGAGCAGTACTTC. Residues: CAEGGSYEQYF.

The CDR3 loop reads CASSLAGGRQPQHF. CDR3 bases: TGTGCCAGCAGCTTGGCAGGGGGTCGTCAGCCCCAGCATTTT. The chain joins TRBV5-5 to TRBJ1-5; 7 nucleotides line up with TRBD1. Trimming at V came to 0 bases and at J to 6 bases, leaving 3 bases not matched to a gene. This CDR3 region has 14 residues. Germline V gene data show CDR1 as SGHKS and CDR2 as YYEKEE (reference sequence).

V usage is TRBV4-3 and J usage is TRBJ2-3; TRBD2 aligns across 7 bases. Germline CDR1 LGHNA, CDR2 YSLEER. V lost 0 bases to trimming and J lost 2 bases; unmatched junction nucleotides: 5. This CDR3 comprises 16 residues. CDR3 nucleotides: TGCGCCAGCAGCCAAGAGGAGCGGGGAAACACAGATACGCAGTATTTT. Its protein is CASSQEERGNTDTQYF.

This clonotype was detected a few times. The chain couples TRBV5-6 to TRBJ2-1; 7 nucleotides align to TRBD1. Germline CDR1 and CDR2: SGHDT and YYEEEE. Losses at the gene ends were 4 bases for V and 4 bases for J; bases not matched to a gene: 5. The CDR3 runs to 14 residues. The CDR3: CASSPGTVYNEQFF. Written as DNA, the CDR3 is TGTGCCAGCAGCCCAGGGACAGTTTACAATGAGCAGTTCTTC.

The rearrangement links TRBV27 to TRBJ2-1; 11 bases are shared with TRBD1. V lost 1 base, J lost 8 bases, and 1 base stayed unmatched. CDR1 is MNHEY, CDR2 SMNVEV, per germline (reference sequence). The CDR3 is 14 amino acids. The CDR3 reads CASSLLGQGDEQFF. The CDR3 coding sequence is TGTGCCAGCAGTTTATTGGGACAGGGGGATGAGCAGTTCTTC.

This clonotype showed up many times. The gene calls are TRBV18 and TRBJ2-3, with D perhaps TRBD1 (6 bases). V dropped 1 base and J dropped 2 bases, with 13 bases sitting between them. Germline V lookup: CDR1 KGHSH, CDR2 LQKENI. The CDR3 contains 16 residues. This CDR3 is CASSPRPGETTDTQYF. The CDR3 bases are TGTGCCAGCTCACCACGGCCAGGGGAAACCACAGATACGCAGTATTTT.

This clonotype was counted a few times. The J gene is TRBJ1-1, the V gene TRBV29-1; D gene uncertain. Germline assignment: CDR1 SQVTM and CDR2 ANQGSEA. CDR3 length: 14 residues. Trimming removed 7 bases at V and 4 bases at J, with 19 bases between. CDR3 residues: CSALPTRELTEAFF. CDR3 coding DNA: TGCAGCGCCCTTCCCACCCGGGAACTCACTGAAGCTTTCTTT.

This clonotype was recorded many times. CDR3 in amino acids: CASSQDGNGPYEQYV. The DNA of the CDR3 is TGTGCCAGCAGCCAAGATGGGAACGGGCCATACGAGCAGTACGTC. The chain carries TRBV4-2 and TRBJ2-7; D not certain. Germline V gives CDR1 LGHNA, CDR2 YNFKEQ. The ends were cut back, 0 bases at V and 4 bases at J, with 13 bases in the middle. The CDR3 length is 15 residues.

V usage is TRBV10-3 and J usage is TRBJ2-7; 8 nucleotides align to TRBD1. The V and J ends lost 3 bases and 3 bases, in that order; junction bases with no gene match: 1. Germline assignment: CDR1 ENHRY and CDR2 SYGVKD. The length of the CDR3 is 13 residues. CDR3 loop: CAISEGQGYEQYF. The DNA for the CDR3 is TGTGCCATCAGTGAAGGACAGGGCTACGAGCAGTACTTC.

This clonotype was found a few times. The chain combines TRBV10-3 with TRBJ1-1, with D uncertain. Germline V lookup: CDR1 ENHRY, CDR2 SYGVKD. V was cut by 6 bases and J by 0 bases, with 8 bases left in between. The CDR3 consists of 13 residues. The CDR3 DNA sequence: TGTGCCATCAGGTTAAGTATGAACACTGAAGCTTTCTTT. Translation gives CAIRLSMNTEAFF.